The 5 T cell receptor beta chains reported below all come from one sample, sequenced in a study of T cells in Graves' hyperthyroidism and ophthalmopathy. Amplification targeted TCR beta CDR3 regions from RNA transcripts. HTBI primers were the set used in a first-round RT-PCR of the TCR CDR3. A single record per CDR3 protein comes from TCRdb applying MiXCR to the multiplex PCR reads. This table holds 450,000 to 650,000 distinct CDR3 sequences, approximately 15% found once. Sequenced material: blood. All receptors derive from a woman aged 18 to 35 with Graves' ophthalmopathy.

There are a few counts of this clonotype. The chain combines TRBV27 with TRBJ2-7; no clear D gene. The V gene lost 6 bases and the J gene lost 4 bases, with 16 bases spanning the gap. CDR3 length: 14 residues. Germline lookup yields CDR1 MNHEY and CDR2 SMNVEV (reference sequence). CDR3 coding DNA: TGTGCCAGCAGCCCAGGTACCGCCCAATACGAGCAGTACTTC. Protein product: CASSPGTAQYEQYF.

This clonotype was counted at least ten times. The rearrangement uses TRBV7-3 and TRBJ2-2, with D hard to call. The V gene lost 5 bases and the J gene lost 7 bases, with 11 bases spanning the gap. The V gene's germline CDR1 is SGHTA and CDR2 FQGTGA. The CDR3 has 13 amino acids. DNA of the CDR3: TGTGCCAGCAGCCGATCCCGCGACGGGGAGCTGTTTTTT. Translating it yields CASSRSRDGELFF. Complete variable domain (other parts from reference TRBV7-3 and TRBJ2-2): GAGVSQTPSNKVTEKGKYVELRCDPISGHTALYWYRQSLGQGPEFLIYFQGTGAADDSGLPNDRFFAVRPEGSVSTLKIQRTERGDSAVYLCASSRSRDGELFFGEGSRLTVL.

This clonotype has at least ten counts. The chain recombines TRBV27 with TRBJ2-3, with D possibly TRBD1 on 6 matching bases. V lost 7 bases, J lost 0 bases, and 11 bases lay in between. Germline-derived CDR1 and CDR2 are MNHEY and SMNVEV (reference sequence). CDR3 size: 14 residues. CDR3 sequence reads: CASTQGSSTDTQYF. The DNA for the CDR3 is TGTGCCAGCACTCAGGGGTCTAGCACAGATACGCAGTATTTT.

The chain joins TRBV4-1 to TRBJ1-1; D might be TRBD1 (5 bases). The germline V gene encodes CDR1 MGHRA and CDR2 YSYEKL. V lost 3 bases, J lost 0 bases, and 17 bases lay in between. The CDR3 consists of 17 residues. The CDR3 sequence is CASSQGPGGGMNTEAFF. In DNA form, the CDR3 reads TGCGCCAGCAGCCAGGGTCCCGGCGGGGGGATGAACACTGAAGCTTTCTTT.

This clonotype was recorded many times. The chain carries TRBV11-2 and TRBJ1-1; D uncertain. The ends were cut back, 3 bases at V and 11 bases at J, with 10 bases in the middle. The CDR3 spans 11 residues. CDR1 SGHAT and CDR2 FQNNGV come from the germline V gene. CDR3 nucleotide sequence: TGTGCCAGCAGCTTTAAATCTGGCGCTTTCTTT. This gives the protein CASSFKSGAFF.